The rows below give T cell receptor beta chains drawn from one sample of a study of blood T cell repertoires in COVID-19. Using immunoSEQ multiplex PCR, the repertoire was profiled, and TCRdb retains in-frame clones only, with some absent. In the table there are some 70,000 clones, 89% of which are singletons. Sequenced material: peripheral blood. Source of these receptors: a man aged 50 to 59 with active COVID-19. CDR3s include the opening cysteine and the closing phenylalanine or tryptophan. D genes are given only for firm matches. Not every row has a clone size; where given, it reads once, few, many or a size class.

clone_size,d_call,j_call,v_call,cdr3_aa,cdr3_nt
.,.,TRBJ2-7,TRBV6-5,CASRSDTTYEQYF,TGTGCCAGCAGAAGTGACACCACCTACGAGCAGTACTTC
.,.,TRBJ1-5,TRBV2,CASSGWEGSNQPQHF,TGTGCCAGCAGTGGGTGGGAGGGGAGCAATCAGCCCCAGCATTTT
.,.,TRBJ1-2,TRBV14,CASSQTTGGGYTF,TGTGCCAGCAGCCAGACGACAGGTGGTGGCTACACCTTC
few,.,TRBJ2-2,TRBV7-8,CASSRFEGGELFF,TGTGCCAGCAGCCGCTTTGAGGGCGGGGAGCTGTTTTTT
.,TRBD2,TRBJ2-3,TRBV7-2,CASSTGLDPTDTQYF,TGTGCCAGCAGCACCGGACTAGACCCCACAGATACGCAGTATTTT
.,.,TRBJ1-3,TRBV30,CAWSRDSGAEGNTIYF,TGTGCCTGGAGTAGAGATTCAGGGGCGGAGGGAAACACCATATATTTT
.,.,TRBJ2-5,TRBV3-1/TRBV3-2,CASSQPRLQETQYF,TGTGCCAGCAGCCAACCGCGTCTCCAAGAGACCCAGTACTTC
.,.,TRBJ2-5,TRBV11-2,CASSPDIRETQYF,TGTGCCAGCAGCCCCGACATAAGAGAGACCCAGTACTTC
.,TRBD1,TRBJ2-7,TRBV11-2,CASSLGTGTGRYEQYF,TGTGCCAGCAGCTTAGGTACCGGGACAGGCAGATACGAGCAGTACTTC
.,TRBD2,TRBJ2-5,TRBV30,CAWSGLAGGGETQYF,TGTGCCTGGAGCGGACTAGCGGGGGGGGGAGAGACCCAGTACTTC
.,TRBD1,TRBJ1-3,TRBV5-6,CASSPPGTGYNTIYF,TGTGCCAGCAGCCCCCCGGGGACAGGGTATAACACCATATATTTT
.,TRBD1,TRBJ1-2,TRBV19,CASNEDRASSSTLSNYGYTF,TGTGCCAGTAATGAAGACAGGGCTAGTTCGTCAACTTTATCTAACTATGGCTACACCTTC
.,.,TRBJ1-5,TRBV4-1,CASRRTGVEGQPQHF,TGCGCCAGCAGGCGAACGGGGGTTGAGGGACAGCCCCAGCATTTT
.,TRBD1,TRBJ2-7,TRBV9,CASSVGDRDHEQYF,TGTGCCAGCAGCGTAGGAGACAGGGACCACGAGCAGTACTTC
many,.,TRBJ2-7,TRBV6-5,CASSYLGGDGTYEQYF,TGTGCCAGCAGCTACCTAGGGGGGGACGGGACCTACGAGCAGTACTTC
.,.,TRBJ1-6,TRBV7-9,CASSFSTGGAGSPLHF,TGTGCCAGCAGCTTCAGTACGGGGGGCGCAGGTTCACCCCTCCACTTT
.,.,TRBJ1-1,TRBV4-3,CASSQDDSLNTEAFF,TGCGCCAGCAGCCAAGATGACAGCTTGAACACTGAAGCTTTCTTT
.,.,TRBJ2-7,TRBV30,CAWSDISYEQYF,TGTGCCTGGAGCGACATCTCCTACGAGCAGTACTTC
.,.,TRBJ2-5,TRBV12-3/TRBV12-4,CASSFLRGETQYF,TGTGCCAGCAGTTTTTTGCGGGGAGAGACCCAGTACTTC
.,.,TRBJ1-3,TRBV9,CASSVAGGGGNTIYF,TGTGCCAGCAGCGTAGCGGGGGGCGGTGGAAACACCATATATTTT
.,.,TRBJ1-1,TRBV12-3/TRBV12-4,CASTQRGNTEAFF,TGTGCCAGCACTCAAAGGGGAAATACTGAAGCTTTCTTT
.,.,TRBJ1-6,TRBV6-1,CASSESVSSNSPLHF,TGTGCCAGCAGTGAAAGCGTGAGCAGTAATTCACCCCTCCACTTT
.,.,TRBJ2-2,TRBV6-5,CASSPDRRTGELFF,TGTGCCAGCAGTCCGGACAGACGGACCGGGGAGCTGTTTTTT
.,TRBD1,TRBJ1-1,TRBV7-6,CASSSFPGQTDTEAFF,TGTGCCAGCAGCTCGTTTCCGGGACAGACAGACACTGAAGCTTTCTTT
once,.,TRBJ2-5,TRBV6-5,CASRSLTLREETQYF,TGTGCCAGCAGGAGTCTGACTCTCCGCGAAGAGACCCAGTACTTC
.,.,TRBJ2-1,TRBV29-1,CSVETPPSLDEQFF,TGCAGCGTTGAGACCCCTCCTAGCCTGGATGAGCAGTTCTTC
.,TRBD2,TRBJ2-6,TRBV3-1/TRBV3-2,CASSLPPGLGSGANVLTF,TGTGCCAGCAGCCTCCCTCCGGGACTAGGCTCTGGGGCCAACGTCCTGACTTTC
.,.,TRBJ2-7,TRBV4-1,CASSQVTGSYEQYF,TGCGCCAGCAGCCAAGTGACAGGCTCCTACGAGCAGTACTTC
.,.,TRBJ1-2,TRBV2,CASSDRFNYGYTF,TGTGCCAGCAGTGACAGGTTCAACTATGGCTACACCTTC
.,TRBD2,TRBJ2-1,TRBV7-9,CASTLAGAPQRGVNEQFF,TGTGCCAGCACCCTAGCGGGGGCCCCTCAGAGAGGAGTAAATGAGCAGTTCTTC
.,TRBD1,TRBJ1-1,TRBV6-2/TRBV6-3,CASSSFPGTGDTEAFF,TGTGCCAGCAGTTCGTTCCCCGGGACAGGGGACACTGAAGCTTTCTTT
.,.,TRBJ1-1,TRBV11-3,CASSLRGPQNTEAFF,TGTGCCAGCAGCTTGCGGGGGCCGCAGAACACTGAAGCTTTCTTT
.,.,TRBJ1-4,TRBV4-3,CASSQLGRDLRGEKLFF,TGCGCCAGCAGCCAATTGGGCAGGGACTTGCGCGGTGAAAAACTGTTTTTT
.,.,TRBJ2-1,TRBV7-2,CASSPTGLIEQFF,TGTGCCAGCAGCCCGACAGGCCTAATTGAGCAGTTCTTC
.,.,TRBJ2-3,TRBV18,CASSPYSPSSTDTQYF,TGTGCCAGCTCACCTTACAGCCCTTCTAGCACAGATACGCAGTATTTT
.,.,TRBJ2-2,TRBV5-1,CASSPPGTGELFF,TGCGCCAGCAGCCCCCCGGGGACCGGGGAGCTGTTTTTT
.,.,TRBJ1-2,TRBV20-1,CSASRQDNYGYTF,TGCAGTGCTAGTAGGCAGGATAACTATGGCTACACCTTC
few,TRBD1,TRBJ1-3,TRBV7-9,CASSLLQGNTIYF,TGTGCCAGCAGCCTACTACAGGGGAACACCATATATTTT
few,TRBD2,TRBJ2-5,TRBV18,CASSTRGLAGELVETQYF,TGTGCCAGCTCAACTCGAGGACTAGCGGGGGAGTTGGTTGAGACCCAGTACTTC
.,.,TRBJ2-1,TRBV7-3,CASSLGGWSNEQFF,TGTGCCAGCAGCCTGGGAGGCTGGTCCAATGAGCAGTTCTTC
.,TRBD2,TRBJ2-3,TRBV4-3,CASSRGTSGTDTQYF,TGCGCCAGCAGCCGCGGGACTAGCGGCACAGATACGCAGTATTTT
.,TRBD1,TRBJ2-3,TRBV9,CASSPRWDRGNTDTQYF,TGTGCCAGCAGCCCCCGGTGGGACAGGGGGAACACAGATACGCAGTATTTT
.,.,TRBJ1-5,TRBV2,CASSEAGPWVADQPQHF,TGTGCCAGCAGTGAAGCGGGGCCCTGGGTGGCCGATCAGCCCCAGCATTTT
.,TRBD2,TRBJ2-5,TRBV9,CASSVGTSGGASTQYF,TGTGCCAGCAGCGTAGGGACTAGCGGGGGGGCGTCGACCCAGTACTTC
.,.,TRBJ2-3,TRBV4-3,CASSQDRPGADTQYF,TGCGCCAGCAGCCAAGATCGTCCGGGTGCAGATACGCAGTATTTT
once,TRBD1,TRBJ2-7,TRBV11-2,CASSGDRGQYEQYF,TGTGCCAGCAGCGGGGACAGGGGGCAGTACGAGCAGTACTTC